This entry concerns a single T cell receptor beta chain. Its antigen is unidentified. This CDR3 is also generated by other DNA sequences in the sample. Around 220 ng DNA, approximately 30,000 T cell genomes, went into each sorted-subset replicate PCR. Repertoires were generated with immunoSEQ multiplex PCR, while TCRdb's copy carries only in-frame clones and drops some. The table includes 2,100,000 or so clones, approximately 94% detected once. All participating donors were Caucasian adults from Nashville, Tennessee. V lost 2 bases, J lost 4 bases, and 6 bases lay in between. The CDR3 length is 13 residues. The germline V gene encodes CDR1 MNHEY and CDR2 SVGAGI. This record belongs to a study of shared clonotypes between healthy human individuals. Study-wide findings and caveats: Some clonotypes were shared by all four sorted-subset donors, while others were not shared. The non-shared ones had lower generation probabilities than the shared ones. Shared across four donors were 4% to 6% of the naive CD4 clonotypes.

The TCR originated in a man younger than 35 in good health. The chain is built from TRBV6-5 and TRBJ1-5, with unresolved D. Sequenced sample: naive CD4+ T cells sorted from blood. Subset noted: CD45RA+ positively selected. CDR3 sequence (DNA): TGTGCCAGCAGTTACGCGGGAAATCAGCCCCAGCATTTT. Protein: CASSYAGNQPQHF.